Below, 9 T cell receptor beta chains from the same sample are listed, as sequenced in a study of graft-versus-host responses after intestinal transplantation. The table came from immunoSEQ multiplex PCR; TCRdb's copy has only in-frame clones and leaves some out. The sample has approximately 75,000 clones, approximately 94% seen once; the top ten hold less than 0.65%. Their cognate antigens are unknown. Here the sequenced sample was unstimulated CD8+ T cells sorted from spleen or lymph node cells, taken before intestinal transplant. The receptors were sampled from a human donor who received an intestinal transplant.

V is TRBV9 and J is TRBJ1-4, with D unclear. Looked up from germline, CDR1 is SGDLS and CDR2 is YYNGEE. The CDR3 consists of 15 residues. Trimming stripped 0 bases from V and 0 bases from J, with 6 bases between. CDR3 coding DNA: TGTGCCAGCAGCGTAGGTTCTTCAACTAATGAAAAACTGTTTTTT. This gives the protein CASSVGSSTNEKLFF.

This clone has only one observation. CDR3 residues: CASSDVGNEQYF. CDR3 sequence (DNA): TGTGCCAGCAGTGATGTGGGTAACGAGCAGTACTTC. J is TRBJ2-7 and V is TRBV6-1; D remains unclear. The CDR3 consists of 12 residues. Trimming cost V 3 bases and J 5 bases, with 8 bases left between them. CDR1 and CDR2 from the germline V gene are MNHNS and SASEGT.

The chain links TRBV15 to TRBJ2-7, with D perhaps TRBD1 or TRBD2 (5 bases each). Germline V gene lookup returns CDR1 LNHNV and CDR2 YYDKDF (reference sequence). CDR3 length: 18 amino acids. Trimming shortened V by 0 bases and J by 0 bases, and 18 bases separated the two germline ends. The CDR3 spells CATSREALGPTTSYEQYF. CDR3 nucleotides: TGTGCCACCAGCAGAGAGGCTTTGGGACCGACAACCTCCTACGAGCAGTACTTC.

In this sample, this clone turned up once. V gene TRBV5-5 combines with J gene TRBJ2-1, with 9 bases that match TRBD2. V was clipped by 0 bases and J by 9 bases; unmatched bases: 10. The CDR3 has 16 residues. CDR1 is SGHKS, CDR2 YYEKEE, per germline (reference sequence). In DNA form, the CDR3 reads TGTGCCAGCAGCTTGGAGGCAGGACTAGCGTTTGGTGAGCAGTTCTTC. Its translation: CASSLEAGLAFGEQFF.

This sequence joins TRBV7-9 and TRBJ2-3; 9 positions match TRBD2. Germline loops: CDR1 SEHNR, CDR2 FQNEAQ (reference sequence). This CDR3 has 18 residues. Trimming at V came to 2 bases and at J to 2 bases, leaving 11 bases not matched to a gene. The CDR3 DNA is TGTGCCAGCAGCTTAAGCCTGGCGGGAGGGCAATCCACAGATACGCAGTATTTT. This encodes CASSLSLAGGQSTDTQYF.

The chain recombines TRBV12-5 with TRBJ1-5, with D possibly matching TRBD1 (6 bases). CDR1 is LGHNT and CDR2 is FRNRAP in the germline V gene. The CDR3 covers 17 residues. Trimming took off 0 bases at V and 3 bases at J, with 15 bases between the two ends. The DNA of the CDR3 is TGTGCTAGTGGTTTGGTCCGGGGGCGGAGGCTCAATCAGCCCCAGCATTTT. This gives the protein CASGLVRGRRLNQPQHF.

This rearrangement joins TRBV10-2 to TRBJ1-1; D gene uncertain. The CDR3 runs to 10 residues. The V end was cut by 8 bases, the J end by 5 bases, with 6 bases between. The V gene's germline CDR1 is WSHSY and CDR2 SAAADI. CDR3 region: CASGGTEAFF. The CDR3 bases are TGCGCCAGCGGCGGGACTGAAGCTTTCTTT.

The CDR3 bases are TGTGCCAGCAGCTGGGAACTAGCGGGCTCCTACAATGAGCAGTTCTTC. It yields the protein CASSWELAGSYNEQFF. The rearrangement uses TRBV11-2 and TRBJ2-1; 9 nucleotides align to TRBD2. V trimming: 4 bases; J trimming: 0 bases; junction bases outside the gene matches: 4. Germline V gives CDR1 SGHAT, CDR2 FQNNGV. This CDR3 is built from 16 residues.

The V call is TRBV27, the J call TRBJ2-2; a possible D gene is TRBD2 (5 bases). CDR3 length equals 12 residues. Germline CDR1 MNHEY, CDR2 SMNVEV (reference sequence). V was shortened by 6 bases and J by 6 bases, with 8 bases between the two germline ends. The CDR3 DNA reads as TGTGCCAGCAGAACTAGTCCCGGGGAGCTGTTTTTT. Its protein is CASRTSPGELFF.